This TCR beta chain emerged from a study of T-cell memory formation after mild COVID-19. V gave up 8 bases and J gave up 6 bases, with 14 bases separating them. Looked up from germline, CDR1 is SNHLY and CDR2 is FYNNEI. There are 13 residues in the CDR3. TCRdb used MiXCR to reprocess the 5' RACE reads, holding one entry per CDR3 protein. This sample has 150,000 to 200,000 distinct CDR3 sequences, with roughly 20% found just once. This clonotype was found a few times. The sample comprised PBMCs or a T cell subset sorted from them (not recorded which). The chain carries TRBV2 and TRBJ1-5; TRBD1 is a possible D gene (5 bases). The sequence derives from a man younger than 30 who had mild COVID-19 (a few samples of this study predate the infection). Cell type and time point are not known. CDR3 amino acids: CASYSERGQPQHF. CDR3 in DNA: TGTGCCAGCTATTCAGAAAGGGGTCAGCCCCAGCATTTT.